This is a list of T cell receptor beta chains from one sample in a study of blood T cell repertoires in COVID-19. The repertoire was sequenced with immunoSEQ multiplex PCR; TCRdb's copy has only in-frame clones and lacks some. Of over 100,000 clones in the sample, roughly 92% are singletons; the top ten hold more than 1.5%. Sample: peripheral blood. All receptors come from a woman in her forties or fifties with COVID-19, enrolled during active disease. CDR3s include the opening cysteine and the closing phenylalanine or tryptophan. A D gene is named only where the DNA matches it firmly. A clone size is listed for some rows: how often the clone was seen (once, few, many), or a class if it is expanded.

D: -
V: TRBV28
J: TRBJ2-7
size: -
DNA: TGTGCCAGCACTCTTAGGGCAGGGGAAATCTACGAGCAGTACTTC
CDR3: CASTLRAGEIYEQYF

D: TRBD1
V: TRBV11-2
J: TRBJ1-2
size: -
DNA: TGTGCCAGCAGCATGACAGGGGGAATTGGTGGCTACACCTTC
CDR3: CASSMTGGIGGYTF

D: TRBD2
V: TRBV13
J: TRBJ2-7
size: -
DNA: TGTGCCAGCAGCTCCGTGCGGGGTAGCGGGGGTTCTTCCTACGAGCAGTACTTC
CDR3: CASSSVRGSGGSSYEQYF

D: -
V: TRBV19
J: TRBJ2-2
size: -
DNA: TGTGCCAGTGAGGATACGGTGTGGACAAAGAACACCGGGGAGCTGTTTTTT
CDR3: CASEDTVWTKNTGELFF

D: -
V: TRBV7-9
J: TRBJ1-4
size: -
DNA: TGTGCCAGCAGCCGCTTAGGGGCCCGAAATGAAAAACTGTTTTTT
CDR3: CASSRLGARNEKLFF

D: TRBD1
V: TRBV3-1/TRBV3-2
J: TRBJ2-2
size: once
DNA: TGTGCCAGCAGGTCTACAGGGGCCGGGGAGCTGTTTTTT
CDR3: CASRSTGAGELFF

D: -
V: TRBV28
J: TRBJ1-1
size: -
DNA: TGTGCCAGCAGCGAGCTTCGAGAGAACACTGAAGCTTTCTTT
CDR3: CASSELRENTEAFF

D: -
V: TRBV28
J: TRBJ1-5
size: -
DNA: TGTGCCAGCAGTTGGGTGGCAGGGGTCGTCAATCAGCCCCAGCATTTT
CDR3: CASSWVAGVVNQPQHF

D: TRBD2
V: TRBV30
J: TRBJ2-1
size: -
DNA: TGTGCCTGGTTAGGGGCAGCGGGGGGGGTGAATGAGCAGTTCTTC
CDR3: CAWLGAAGGVNEQFF

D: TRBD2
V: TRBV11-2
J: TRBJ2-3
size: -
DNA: TGTGCCAGCAGGTGGGGGACTAGCGCCACAGATACGCAGTATTTT
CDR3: CASRWGTSATDTQYF

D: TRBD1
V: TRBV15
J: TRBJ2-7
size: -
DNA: TGTGCCACCAGCAGCCGGGACAGCTTCTACGAGCAGTACTTC
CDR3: CATSSRDSFYEQYF

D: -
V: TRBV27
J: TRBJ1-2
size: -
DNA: TGTGCCAGCAGTTTAAATGGAGTATTCTATGGCTACACCTTC
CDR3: CASSLNGVFYGYTF

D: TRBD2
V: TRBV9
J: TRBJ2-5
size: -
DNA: TGTGCCAGCAGCGTGGCTAGCGGGGGGGTAGAGACCCAGTACTTC
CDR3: CASSVASGGVETQYF

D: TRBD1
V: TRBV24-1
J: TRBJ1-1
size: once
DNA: TGTGCCACCAGTGCTGCGACAGGGCGAAACACTGAAGCTTTCTTT
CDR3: CATSAATGRNTEAFF

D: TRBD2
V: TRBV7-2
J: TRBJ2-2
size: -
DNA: TGTGCCAGCAGCCCAAGGACTAGCGGGGGGCCACCGAACACCGGGGAGCTGTTTTTT
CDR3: CASSPRTSGGPPNTGELFF

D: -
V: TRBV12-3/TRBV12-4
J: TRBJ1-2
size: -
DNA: TGTGCCAGCAGCTACAGGGAACGGGGCTACACCTTC
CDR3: CASSYRERGYTF

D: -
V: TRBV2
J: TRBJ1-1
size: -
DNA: TGTGCCAGCGGAAACAGGGTTGGGACTGAAGCTTTCTTT
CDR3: CASGNRVGTEAFF

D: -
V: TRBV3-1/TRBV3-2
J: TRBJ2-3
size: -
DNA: TGTGCCAGCAGCCAAGTTTTGGTCGGTGATACGCAGTATTTT
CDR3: CASSQVLVGDTQYF

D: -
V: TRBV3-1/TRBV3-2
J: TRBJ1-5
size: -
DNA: TGTGCCAGCAGCCAAGAGGGGACTATACAGCCCCAGCATTTT
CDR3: CASSQEGTIQPQHF

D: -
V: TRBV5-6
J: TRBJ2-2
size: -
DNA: TGTGCCAGCACCCACCGAGGGTACACCGGGGAGCTGTTTTTT
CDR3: CASTHRGYTGELFF

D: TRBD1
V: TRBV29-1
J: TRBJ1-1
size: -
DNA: TGCAGCGTTCTTCAGGGGGCTCACACTGAAGCTTTCTTT
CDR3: CSVLQGAHTEAFF

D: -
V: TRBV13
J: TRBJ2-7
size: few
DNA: TGTGCCAGCAGCGCCACTAGCAGGACCGAGCAGTACTTC
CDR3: CASSATSRTEQYF

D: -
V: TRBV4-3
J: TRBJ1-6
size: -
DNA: TGCGCCAGCAGCCAGTCAGGGAATTCACCCCTCCACTTT
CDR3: CASSQSGNSPLHF

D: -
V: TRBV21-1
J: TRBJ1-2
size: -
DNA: TGTGCCAGACTAGGCGGACCGCGGGACAGGGACTATGGCTACACCTTC
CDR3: CARLGGPRDRDYGYTF

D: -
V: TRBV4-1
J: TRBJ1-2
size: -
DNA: TGCGCCAGCAGCCAAGATTGGGCACAGGTGCTAAACTATGGCTACACCTTC
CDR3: CASSQDWAQVLNYGYTF

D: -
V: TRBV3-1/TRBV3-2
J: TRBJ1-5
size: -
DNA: TGTGCCAGCAGCCAAGATGCCAGGTCTGGCCAGCCCCAGCATTTT
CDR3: CASSQDARSGQPQHF

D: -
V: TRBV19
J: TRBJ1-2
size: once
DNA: TGTGCCAGTAGTACAACCCACGGACAGAAGAACTATGGCTACACCTTC
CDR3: CASSTTHGQKNYGYTF

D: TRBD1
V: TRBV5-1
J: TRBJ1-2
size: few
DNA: TGCGCCAGCAGCCCTGACCTTGGACAGGGAGGAGCCTATGGCTACACCTTC
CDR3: CASSPDLGQGGAYGYTF

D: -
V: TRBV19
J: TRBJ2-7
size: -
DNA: TGTGCCAGTAGTATTTCCCCATCCTACGAGCAGTACTTC
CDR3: CASSISPSYEQYF

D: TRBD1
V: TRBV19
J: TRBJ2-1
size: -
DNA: TGTGCCAGTATGGAGACAGGGGTCTACAATGAGCAGTTCTTC
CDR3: CASMETGVYNEQFF

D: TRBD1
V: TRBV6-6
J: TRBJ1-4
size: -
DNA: TGTGCCAGCAGTCGAACTCGGACAGGGGGCCAATTAAGAGAAAAACTGTTTTTT
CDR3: CASSRTRTGGQLREKLFF

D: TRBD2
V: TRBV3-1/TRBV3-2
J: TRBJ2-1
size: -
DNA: TGTGCCAGCAGCCAAGGGGTAACTAGCGGGGGGGCCGGACAGTTCTTC
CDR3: CASSQGVTSGGAGQFF

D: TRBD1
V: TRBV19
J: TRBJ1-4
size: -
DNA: TGTGCCAGTAACAGCCCGGGACAGGGCTTGGAAAAACTGTTTTTT
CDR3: CASNSPGQGLEKLFF

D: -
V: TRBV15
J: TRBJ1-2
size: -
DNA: TGTGCCACCAGCCCCTCCCCTACGGGAGGGGTGCACACCTTC
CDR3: CATSPSPTGGVHTF

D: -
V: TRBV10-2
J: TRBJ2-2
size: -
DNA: TGCGCCAGCAGTCAAGCCCCCACAGGGACCGGGGAGCTGTTTTTT
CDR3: CASSQAPTGTGELFF

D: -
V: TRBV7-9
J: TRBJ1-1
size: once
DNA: TGTGCCAGCAGCTTACAATACGGCACTGAAGCTTTCTTT
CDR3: CASSLQYGTEAFF

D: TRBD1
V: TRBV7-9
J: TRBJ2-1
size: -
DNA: TGTGCCAGCAGCAAGGACAGGGTTTCAAATGAGCAGTTCTTC
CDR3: CASSKDRVSNEQFF

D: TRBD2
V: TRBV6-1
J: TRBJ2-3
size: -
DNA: TGTGCCAGCAGTGAATGGGCTAGCGGGGGGTCTACGCAGTATTTT
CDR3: CASSEWASGGSTQYF

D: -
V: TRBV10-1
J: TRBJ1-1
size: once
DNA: TGCGCCAGCAGTGAGTCGCCCAGTGGTTTGAACACTGAAGCTTTCTTT
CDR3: CASSESPSGLNTEAFF

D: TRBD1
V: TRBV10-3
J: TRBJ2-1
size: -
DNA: TGTGCCATCAGTGACCGACAGGGGGCTACGAACAATGAGCAGTTCTTC
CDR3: CAISDRQGATNNEQFF

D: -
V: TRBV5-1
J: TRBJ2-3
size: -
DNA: TGCGCCAGCAGCTTTGGTAGCGGTAGCACAGATACGCAGTATTTT
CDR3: CASSFGSGSTDTQYF

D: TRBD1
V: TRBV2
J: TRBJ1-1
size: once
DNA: TGTGCCAGCAGCGACAGGGATATAACTGAAGCTTTCTTT
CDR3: CASSDRDITEAFF

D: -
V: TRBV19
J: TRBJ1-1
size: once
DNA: TGTGCCAGTAGTATAGGCGAGGTAGTAAGGACTGAAGCTTTCTTT
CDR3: CASSIGEVVRTEAFF

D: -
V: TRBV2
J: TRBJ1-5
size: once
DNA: TGTGCCAGCAGTGAAGGTAGCGGGTTCAGCGACAATCAGCCCCAGCATTTT
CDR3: CASSEGSGFSDNQPQHF

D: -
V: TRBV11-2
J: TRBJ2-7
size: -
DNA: TGTGCCAGCAGTTCGGGGGATAGGCAGTACTTC
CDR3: CASSSGDRQYF

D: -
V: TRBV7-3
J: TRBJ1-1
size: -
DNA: TGTGCCAGCAGCTTAACAGGGGGCACTGAAGCTTTCTTT
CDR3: CASSLTGGTEAFF

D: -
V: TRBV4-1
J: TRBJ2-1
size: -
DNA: TGCGCCAGCAGCCAAGATCTCACGGGGATATACAATGAGCAGTTCTTC
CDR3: CASSQDLTGIYNEQFF

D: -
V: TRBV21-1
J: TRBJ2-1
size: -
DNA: TGTGCCAGCAGCAAAAGGTGGAACAGGGCTGAAATTATTGAGCAGTTCTTC
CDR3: CASSKRWNRAEIIEQFF

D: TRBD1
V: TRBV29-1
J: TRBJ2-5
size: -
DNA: TGCAGCGTTGAGGCCGCAGGGGGTCAGGAGACCCAGTACTTC
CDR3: CSVEAAGGQETQYF

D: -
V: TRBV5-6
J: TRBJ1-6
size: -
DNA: TGTGCCAGTAGCCGGTCCCTTTCACCCCTCCACTTT
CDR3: CASSRSLSPLHF

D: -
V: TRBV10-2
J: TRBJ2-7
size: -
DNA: TGCGCCTCAACCTGGGGAGACGAGCAGTACTTC
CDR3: CASTWGDEQYF

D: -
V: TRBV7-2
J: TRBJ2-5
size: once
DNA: TGTGCCAGCAGCTTAGTGGGGGGGCCAGAGACCCAGTACTTC
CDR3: CASSLVGGPETQYF

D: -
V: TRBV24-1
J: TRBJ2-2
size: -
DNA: TGTGCCACCAGTGAGATGGGCCGGAACACCGGGGAGCTGTTTTTT
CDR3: CATSEMGRNTGELFF

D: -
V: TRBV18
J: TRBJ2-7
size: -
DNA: TGTGCCAGCTCACCACCGGGTCTACAGGGCTACGAGCAGTACTTC
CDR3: CASSPPGLQGYEQYF

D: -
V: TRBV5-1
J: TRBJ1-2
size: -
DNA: TGCGCCAGCAGCCCTACAGGGCGAAGGGGCGGCTACACCTTC
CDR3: CASSPTGRRGGYTF